The source of this T cell receptor (beta chain) is a study of blood T cells in healthy people across ages. Findings of the study overall: Significant beta diversity loss was already apparent by age approximately 38, declining roughly linearly. The unknown donor CMV status may have confounded expanded clonotype changes.

CDR1 is SGHVS and CDR2 is FQNEAQ in the germline V gene. The CDR3 covers 16 residues. The trim removed 4 bases at V and 12 bases at J, leaving 13 bases unmatched. The authors ran a second PCR of about 6 to 12 cycles using a sample-barcoded 5' primer and a J-beta primer mix. MiXCR, run by TCRdb on the 5' RACE reads, gives a single entry per CDR3 protein. In the table there are some 790,000 distinct CDR3 sequences, more than 25% of which are singletons. In this sample, this clonotype turned up many times. Its antigen is unknown. The material sequenced was blood. The clonotype comes from an elderly woman in good health. The chain combines TRBV7-8 with TRBJ2-1; 12 bases are a match to TRBD2. The CDR3 reads CASSSFLAGGPIGQFF. The CDR3, as DNA: TGTGCCAGCAGCTCCTTCCTAGCGGGGGGGCCGATCGGGCAGTTCTTC. Based on the CDR3 plus reference TRBV7-8 and TRBJ2-1, the full variable domain is GAGVSQSPRYKVAKRGQDVALRCDPISGHVSLFWYQQALGQGPEFLTYFQNEAQLDKSGLPSDRFFAERPEGSVSTLKIQRTQQEDSAVYLCASSSFLAGGPIGQFFGPGTRLTVL.